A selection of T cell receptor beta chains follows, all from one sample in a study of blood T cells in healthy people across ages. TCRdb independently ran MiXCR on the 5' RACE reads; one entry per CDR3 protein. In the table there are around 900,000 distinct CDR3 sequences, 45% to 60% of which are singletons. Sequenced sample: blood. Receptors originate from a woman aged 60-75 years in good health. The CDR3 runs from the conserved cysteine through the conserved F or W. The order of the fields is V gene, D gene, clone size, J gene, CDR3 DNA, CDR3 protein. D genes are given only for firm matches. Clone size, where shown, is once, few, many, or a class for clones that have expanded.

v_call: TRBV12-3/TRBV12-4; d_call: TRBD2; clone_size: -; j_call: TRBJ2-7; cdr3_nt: TGTGCCAGCAGTTTTTTTGCTAGCGGGGGAGCAGCGGCCTACGAGCAGTACTTC; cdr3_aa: CASSFFASGGAAAYEQYF
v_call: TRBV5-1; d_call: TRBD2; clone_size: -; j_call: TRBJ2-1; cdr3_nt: TGCGCCAGCTGGCAAGCGGGAGGTGGGAATGAGCAGTTCTTC; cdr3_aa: CASWQAGGGNEQFF
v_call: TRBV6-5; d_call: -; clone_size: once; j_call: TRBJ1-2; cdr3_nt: TGTGCCAGCAGTATTGGACAGTTCCTCGGCAGGGGCTACACCTTC; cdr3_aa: CASSIGQFLGRGYTF
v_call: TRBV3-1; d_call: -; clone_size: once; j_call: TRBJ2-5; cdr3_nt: TGTGCCAGCAGCCAACACGGGACCCCCACCCAAGAGACCCAGTACTTC; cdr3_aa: CASSQHGTPTQETQYF
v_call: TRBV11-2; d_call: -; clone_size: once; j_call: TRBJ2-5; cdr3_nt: TGTGCCAGCAGCCCAGGGGTGGGAAGGGCGGATGAGCAGTACTTC; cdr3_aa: CASSPGVGRADEQYF
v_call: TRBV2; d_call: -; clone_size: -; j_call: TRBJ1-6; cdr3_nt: TGTGCCAGCATTTTCCAGAGCTCCTATAATTCACCCCTCCACTTT; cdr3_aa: CASIFQSSYNSPLHF
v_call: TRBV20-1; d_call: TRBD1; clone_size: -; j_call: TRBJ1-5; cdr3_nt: TGCAGTGCCTCCCCTGAGACAGGGACCAATCAGCCCCAGCATTTT; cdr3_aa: CSASPETGTNQPQHF
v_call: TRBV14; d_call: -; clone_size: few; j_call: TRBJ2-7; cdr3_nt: TGTGCCAGCAGCCAACTCGTCAGCGGCTCCTACGAGCAGTACTTC; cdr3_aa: CASSQLVSGSYEQYF
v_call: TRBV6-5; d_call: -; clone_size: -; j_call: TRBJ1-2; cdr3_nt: TGTGCCAGCAGTTACCTACTCCTCTACACATTATCGAGGCGGGGCTACACCTTC; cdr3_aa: CASSYLLLYTLSRRGYTF
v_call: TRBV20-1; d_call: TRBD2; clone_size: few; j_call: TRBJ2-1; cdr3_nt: TGCAGTGCTAGAGATCACGCGACTAGCTGGAGCAATGAGCAGTTCTTC; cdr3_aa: CSARDHATSWSNEQFF
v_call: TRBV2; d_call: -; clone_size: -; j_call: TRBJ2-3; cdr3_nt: TGTGCCAGCAGTGAAGACAATACGCAGTATTTT; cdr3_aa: CASSEDNTQYF
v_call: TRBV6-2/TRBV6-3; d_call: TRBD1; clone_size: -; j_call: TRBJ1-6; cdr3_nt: TGTGCCAGCAGCCGAACGCCGACAGGGGGGTTTAATTCACCCCTCCACTTT; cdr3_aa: CASSRTPTGGFNSPLHF
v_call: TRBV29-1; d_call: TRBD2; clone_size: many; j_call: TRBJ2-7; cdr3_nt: TGCAGCACAAGACGAGCGGGAGGGTTCGAGCAGTACTTC; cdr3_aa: CSTRRAGGFEQYF
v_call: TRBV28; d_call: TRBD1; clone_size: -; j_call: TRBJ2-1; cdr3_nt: TGTGCCAGCAGTCCTCCGGACAGGGGGGTCGCAAATGAGCAGTTCTTC; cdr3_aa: CASSPPDRGVANEQFF
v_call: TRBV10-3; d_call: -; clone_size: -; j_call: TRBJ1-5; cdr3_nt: TGTGCCACTAGTGGAGGGGGCAATCAGCCCCAGCATTTT; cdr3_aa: CATSGGGNQPQHF
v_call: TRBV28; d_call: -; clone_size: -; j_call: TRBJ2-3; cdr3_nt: TGTGCCAGCAAAAGGGCCGGGGGTACAGGGATCCCAGATACGCAGTATTTT; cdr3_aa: CASKRAGGTGIPDTQYF